This T cell receptor beta chain was documented in a study of blood T cell repertoires in COVID-19. Turning to the study itself: Material from acute and convalescent COVID-19 was sourced from the United States, Italy and Spain.

The V gene's germline CDR1 is SGHDT and CDR2 YYEEEE. V was cut by 3 bases and J by 2 bases, with 12 bases left in between. The CDR3 runs to 14 residues. Here immunoSEQ multiplex PCR was the method, and the copy in TCRdb shows in-frame clones only, minus some. This table has over 250,000 clones, more than 90% appearing once. Seattle patient enrollment occurred during active infection, with longitudinal follow-up thereafter. Sequenced material: peripheral blood. The chain employs TRBV5-6 and TRBJ2-7; D might be TRBD1 (6 bases). The TCR was taken from a person aged 18 to 29 with COVID-19, enrolled during active disease. CDR3 nucleotides: TGTGCCAGCAGCTCTAGACAGGTGACCTACGAGCAGTACTTC. Translation gives CASSSRQVTYEQYF.